These 27 T cell receptor beta chains share one sample of origin, sequenced in a study of blood T cells in healthy people across ages. A sample-barcoded 5' primer and a J-beta primer mix were used in a second PCR of roughly 7 to 11 cycles. TCRdb recomputed calls from the 5' RACE reads with MiXCR, one row per CDR3 protein. This table holds 1.4 million or so distinct CDR3 sequences, roughly 43% found once. The material sequenced was blood. The origin of the receptors is a woman younger than 35 in good health.

The chain combines TRBV5-1 with TRBJ1-1; TRBD1 might be the D (5 bases). The length of the CDR3 is 16 residues. CDR1 is SGHRS and CDR2 is YFSETQ in the germline V gene. V was pared by 4 bases and J by 1 base, with 17 bases between. As DNA, the CDR3 is TGCGCCAGCAGCCAACGATCGGGACGGACGAACACTGAAGCTTTCTTT. This translates into CASSQRSGRTNTEAFF.

The chain uses TRBV11-2 and TRBJ1-3, with D possibly matching TRBD1 (5 bases). The length of the CDR3 is 15 residues. The germline V gene encodes CDR1 SGHAT and CDR2 FQNNGV. V was clipped by 6 bases and J by 2 bases, with 14 bases between them. DNA of the CDR3: TGTGCCAGCAGTCAAGCGGGGCAGCCTGGAAACACCATATATTTT. Its protein is CASSQAGQPGNTIYF.

The chain combines TRBV5-1 with TRBJ1-2; D unclear. Trimming removed 4 bases from V and 0 bases from J, with 10 bases in between. The germline CDR1 and CDR2 sequences are SGHRS and YFSETQ. The length of the CDR3 is 14 residues. CDR3 protein: CASSEQEPNYGYTF. The CDR3 DNA reads as TGCGCCAGCAGCGAGCAGGAGCCTAACTATGGCTACACCTTC.

V is TRBV20-1 and J is TRBJ1-2; perhaps TRBD1 as D (5 bases). V was cut by 4 bases and J by 7 bases, with 10 bases left in between. CDR3 length equals 11 residues. The V gene's germline CDR1 is DFQATT and CDR2 SNEGSKA (reference sequence). The CDR3 DNA reads TGCAGTGCTACGCGGGACTGTGGCTACACCTTC. Encoded protein: CSATRDCGYTF.

This chain links TRBV12-3 or TRBV12-4 with TRBJ2-7; 11 bases agree with TRBD2. V shed 5 bases and J 7 bases; nucleotides not matched to a gene: 10. The CDR3 length is 15 residues. The CDR3 DNA follows: TGTGCCAGCAGTCCGACTAGCGGGGCGTACAGTGAGCAGTACTTC. This encodes CASSPTSGAYSEQYF.

V and J are TRBV20-1 and TRBJ1-2; D not resolved. Germline CDR1 is DFQATT and CDR2 is SNEGSKA (reference sequence). The CDR3 covers 13 residues. With 6 bases removed from V and 8 bases from J, the gap between germline ends came to 19 bases. The CDR3 nucleotides are TGCAGTGCCCGGTATCGGACGGCTTGGGGCTACACCTTC. The encoded protein is CSARYRTAWGYTF.

This clonotype has just a few counts. The chain recombines TRBV5-6 with TRBJ1-5; D gene ambiguous. Germline V lookup: CDR1 SGHDT, CDR2 YYEEEE. The CDR3 loop spans 17 amino acids. V was trimmed by 2 bases and J by 0 bases, leaving 15 bases between them. Here the CDR3 DNA reads TGTGCCAGCAGCTTTGGTCTGGGGTCTTATAGCAATCAGCCCCAGCATTTT. Its translation is CASSFGLGSYSNQPQHF.

This clonotype showed up just a few times. The chain carries TRBV20-1 and TRBJ1-2, with TRBD1 as a possible D gene (5 bases). The CDR3 covers 13 residues. Germline V gene data show CDR1 as DFQATT and CDR2 as SNEGSKA (reference sequence). Trimming shortened V by 2 bases and J by 2 bases, and 9 bases separated the two germline ends. The CDR3: CSARSDTNYGYTF. The CDR3 nucleotides are TGCAGTGCTAGATCGGACACGAACTATGGCTACACCTTC.

This clonotype was seen a handful of times. This chain uses TRBV9 with TRBJ2-1; 7 bases line up with TRBD2. With V trimmed by 2 bases and J by 8 bases, 13 bases remained unmatched. Per germline, CDR1 SGDLS and CDR2 YYNGEE. This CDR3 spans 16 amino acids. The DNA of the CDR3 is TGTGCCAGCAGCGTTTCGACTAGCTATAAGGGTCATGAGCAGTTCTTC. Protein: CASSVSTSYKGHEQFF.

This chain joins TRBV24-1 and TRBJ2-7; D not resolved. Looked up from germline, CDR1 is KGHDR and CDR2 is SFDVKD. The germline V and J ends were trimmed by 7 bases and 4 bases, with 19 bases remaining between them. The CDR3 has 15 residues. The CDR3 DNA follows: TGTGCCACCAGCCCCTCACAGAGCCCATCATACGAGCAGTACTTC. Amino acids: CATSPSQSPSYEQYF.

To note about this clonotype: One junction end does not reproduce the germline sequence, and a read error may be involved. This sequence joins TRBV6-2 or TRBV6-3 and TRBJ2-1, with TRBD1 as a possible D gene (5 bases). The CDR3 contains 16 residues. Germline values: CDR1 MNHEY, CDR2 SVGEGT. The CDR3 DNA reads TGTGCCGGCAGTTCTGGACACCCGTTGAGCCACAATGAGCAGTTCTTC. Protein product: CAGSSGHPLSHNEQFF.

V usage is TRBV6-2 or TRBV6-3 and J usage is TRBJ2-7, with D perhaps TRBD1 (5 bases). Germline loops: CDR1 MNHEY, CDR2 SVGEGT. CDR3 size: 15 residues. V dropped 5 bases and J dropped 4 bases, with 18 bases sitting between them. The CDR3 nucleotides are TGTGCCAGCAGTCTCCTCGGACACGTAGATTACGAGCAGTACTTC. Translated, it gives CASSLLGHVDYEQYF.

The rearrangement uses TRBV5-1 and TRBJ1-1, with D tentatively TRBD1 (6 bases). The germline V gene has CDR1 SGHRS and CDR2 YFSETQ. The CDR3 length is 18 residues. Trimming stripped 4 bases from V and 5 bases from J, with 27 bases between. CDR3 DNA sequence: TGCGCCAGCAGCCTGGCCGGGACAAAGTATCGGGGTTTGACTGAAGCTTTCTTT. Translation: CASSLAGTKYRGLTEAFF.

In regard to this clonotype: One end of the junction does not line up with germline, which may come from a read error. The chain's CDR3 is CASSFGPRGNQPLHF. CDR3 sequence (DNA): TGTGCCAGCAGCTTCGGCCCGAGAGGCAATCAGCCCCTGCATTTT. The V call is TRBV7-2, the J call TRBJ1-5; no clear D. The CDR3 has 15 amino acids. Germline V gives CDR1 SGHTA, CDR2 FQGNSA.

This clonotype has a handful of counts. The chain recombines TRBV27 with TRBJ2-1; the D gene could be TRBD1 or TRBD2 (5 bases each). The CDR3 is made up of 13 amino acids. The germline V gene has CDR1 MNHEY and CDR2 SMNVEV (reference sequence). Trimming pared 7 bases from V and 14 bases from J, leaving 21 bases between. Written as DNA, the CDR3 is TGTGCCAGCAAGGGCTGGGGCGGCGGGTTAGAGTTCTTC. Residues: CASKGWGGGLEFF.

This chain connects TRBV3-1 to TRBJ2-7; D gene ambiguous. Germline CDR1 reads LGHDT; CDR2 reads YNNKEL (reference sequence). The CDR3 length is 15 residues. V was cut by 0 bases and J by 0 bases, with 9 bases left in between. CDR3 sequence reads: CASSQDRKSSYEQYF. Here the CDR3 DNA reads TGTGCCAGCAGCCAAGATCGGAAGAGCTCCTACGAGCAGTACTTC.

The chain joins TRBV24-1 to TRBJ2-5, with 8 bases aligning to TRBD1. CDR3 length equals 16 residues. J was trimmed by 0 bases and V by 7 bases; bases with no gene match: 9. In germline, CDR1 is KGHDR, CDR2 SFDVKD. The CDR3 coding sequence is TGTGCCACCAGCGAACCGGGACAGGCCCACCAAGAGACCCAGTACTTC. Translating it yields CATSEPGQAHQETQYF.

For the CDR3, the DNA is TGCGCCAGCAGCTTCAAAAGCGGGGGCACAGATACGCAGTATTTT. Amino acid sequence: CASSFKSGGTDTQYF. This chain links TRBV5-1 with TRBJ2-3; 7 bases are shared with TRBD2. CDR1 and CDR2 from the germline V gene are SGHRS and YFSETQ. This CDR3 is 15 amino acids long. V lost 2 bases and J lost 1; bases outside the gene matches: 4.

This chain joins TRBV6-2 or TRBV6-3 and TRBJ2-1; TRBD2 matches 9 bases. This CDR3 comprises 15 residues. V shed 2 bases and J 5 bases; nucleotides not matched to a gene: 4. Germline CDR1 and CDR2: MNHEY and SVGEGT. The CDR3 DNA reads as TGTGCCAGCAGTTACCGCGGGAGGGCCGACAATGAGCAGTTCTTC. Amino acids: CASSYRGRADNEQFF.

The chain has TRBV20-1 and TRBJ1-4; possible D gene TRBD1, 6 bases. From germline, CDR1 is DFQATT and CDR2 SNEGSKA (reference sequence). The V end lost 4 bases, the J end lost 0 bases, and 9 bases lay between the germline ends. The CDR3 is 14 residues long. The CDR3 is CSATQGPTNEKLFF. The CDR3, as DNA: TGCAGTGCTACACAGGGCCCAACTAATGAAAAACTGTTTTTT.

The chain has TRBV4-1 and TRBJ1-6; 9 bases align to TRBD1. The CDR3 loop spans 16 amino acids. V trimming: 3 bases; J trimming: 8 bases; junction bases outside the gene matches: 8. Germline loops: CDR1 MGHRA, CDR2 YSYEKL. The CDR3 loop is CASSQGTGNEDSPLHF. The CDR3, as DNA: TGCGCCAGCAGCCAGGGGACAGGGAATGAGGATTCACCCCTCCACTTT.

This clonotype appeared a few times. The chain couples TRBV18 to TRBJ2-1, with 9 bases lining up with TRBD1. CDR1 and CDR2 from the germline V gene are KGHSH and LQKENI. The V gene end was trimmed by 5 bases and the J gene end by 0 bases; junction bases not matched to a gene: 11. The CDR3 is 18 residues long. In DNA, the CDR3 is TGTGCCAGCTCAACGTTACAGGGGGCGAAGAGCTCCTACAATGAGCAGTTCTTC. Translating gives CASSTLQGAKSSYNEQFF.

This chain connects TRBV18 to TRBJ1-5; D gene unclear. CDR3 length equals 15 residues. Trimming shortened V by 1 base and J by 7 bases, and 14 bases separated the two germline ends. Germline loops: CDR1 KGHSH, CDR2 LQKENI. This CDR3 is CASSPLGGVGQPQHF. The CDR3 coding sequence is TGTGCCAGCTCACCACTGGGCGGGGTCGGCCAGCCCCAGCATTTT.

The chain has TRBV29-1 and TRBJ1-4, with TRBD1 matching over 7 bases. Germline CDR1 and CDR2: SQVTM and ANQGSEA. The CDR3 totals 14 residues. Trimming took 6 bases from V and 0 from J; bases not matched to a gene: 4. CDR3 residues: CSVVTGATNEKLFF. The CDR3 DNA reads TGCAGCGTCGTTACAGGGGCAACTAATGAAAAACTGTTTTTT.

The gene calls are TRBV6-1 and TRBJ2-2, with 14 bases fitting TRBD2. Germline V gene sequence: CDR1 MNHNS, CDR2 SASEGT. V lost 7 bases to trimming and J lost 8 bases; unmatched junction nucleotides: 15. The CDR3 runs to 18 residues. CDR3 sequence reads: CASNGLAGGPSMGGELFF. CDR3 in DNA: TGTGCCAGCAACGGACTAGCGGGGGGCCCTTCAATGGGTGGGGAGCTGTTTTTT.

The chain carries TRBV25-1 and TRBJ1-2, with 9 nucleotides matching TRBD1. J gave up 8 bases and V 4 bases, and 5 bases lay outside the gene matches. The germline CDR1 and CDR2 sequences are MGHDK and SYGVNS. CDR3 size: 13 residues. The CDR3 loop reads CASSVTGGIGYTF. DNA for the CDR3: TGTGCCAGCAGTGTCACAGGGGGCATAGGCTACACCTTC.

For this clonotype: A single base separates this from a much larger clone, so it may be a read error. CDR3 amino acids: CASSSIDRGLSYERYF. CDR3 DNA sequence: TGTGCCAGCAGCTCCATCGACAGGGGGCTTTCCTACGAGCGGTACTTC. The chain recombines TRBV7-9 with TRBJ2-7, with 10 bases matching TRBD1. The CDR3 spans 16 residues. Germline loops: CDR1 SEHNR, CDR2 FQNEAQ (reference sequence). The full variable domain, rest sourced from reference TRBV7-9 and TRBJ2-7, is DTGVSQNPRHKITKRGQNVTFRCDPISEHNRLYWYRQTLGQGPEFLTYFQNEAQLEKSRLLSDRFSAERPKGSFSTLEIQRTEQGDSAMYLCASSSIDRGLSYERYFGPGTRLTVT.